Shown below are 18 T cell receptor beta chains from a single sample sequenced in a study of shared clonotypes between healthy human individuals. Profiling relied on immunoSEQ multiplex PCR, and the TCRdb table lists in-frame clones only, not all of them. The sample holds some 2,400,000 clones, under 97% seen once. What was sequenced was naive CD4+ T cells sorted from blood. As for subset: CD45RA+ positively selected. These receptor sequences come from a man aged 18 to 29 in good health.

The V gene is TRBV14, the J gene TRBJ1-1, with D perhaps matching TRBD1 (5 bases). Germline loops: CDR1 SGHDN, CDR2 FVKESK. V lost 2 bases to trimming and J lost 4 bases, with 8 bases between them. The CDR3 spans 13 residues. The CDR3 reads CASSQQGTTEAFF. The DNA for the CDR3 is TGTGCCAGCAGCCAACAGGGAACCACTGAAGCTTTCTTT.

The chain joins TRBV30 to TRBJ1-2, with TRBD1 identical over 10 bases. The germline gives CDR1 GTSNPN, CDR2 SVGIG (reference sequence). After removal of 0 bases from V and 4 bases from J, the junction contained 8 bases not matched to a gene. CDR3 size: 16 residues. This chain's CDR3 is CAWSVQGTGERYGYTF. The CDR3 DNA follows: TGTGCCTGGAGTGTACAAGGGACAGGGGAACGCTATGGCTACACCTTC.

The rearrangement links TRBV11-2 to TRBJ1-1; 7 bases agree with TRBD1. V gave up 2 bases and J gave up 4 bases; unmatched junction bases: 10. The CDR3 spans 16 residues. CDR1 and CDR2 from the germline V gene are SGHAT and FQNNGV. CDR3: CASSLWEGAISTEAFF. The CDR3 DNA follows: TGTGCCAGCAGCTTATGGGAGGGGGCAATAAGCACTGAAGCTTTCTTT.

The CDR3 DNA is TGTGCCAGCAGTGAAGCGTCGGCAGGCGCAGGGTATGGCTACACCTTC. Translated, it gives CASSEASAGAGYGYTF. V gene TRBV6-1 combines with J gene TRBJ1-2; D is perhaps TRBD1 (5 bases). Deletions cut 0 bases from V and 5 bases from J, with 16 bases between. Germline V CDR1 and CDR2: MNHNS, SASEGT. The length of the CDR3 is 16 residues.

V usage is TRBV11-2 and J usage is TRBJ2-5; D may be TRBD2 (6 bases). CDR3 length: 16 residues. Germline CDR1 and CDR2: SGHAT and FQNNGV. Trimming pared 2 bases from V and 5 bases from J, leaving 18 bases between. CDR3 in amino acids: CASSLSVGGVGETQYF. Here the CDR3 DNA reads TGTGCCAGCAGCTTAAGCGTAGGAGGGGTGGGCGAGACCCAGTACTTC.

The table lists this clone with a count of one. The gene calls are TRBV2 and TRBJ1-1; 8 nucleotides line up with TRBD1. Germline loops: CDR1 SNHLY, CDR2 FYNNEI. V was clipped by 5 bases and J by 2 bases; unmatched bases: 7. CDR3 length: 15 amino acids. CDR3 amino acids: CASSRSGGVNTEAFF. CDR3 nucleotide sequence: TGTGCCAGCAGTCGGTCAGGGGGCGTCAACACTGAAGCTTTCTTT.

As DNA, the CDR3 is TGCGCCAGCAGCCAAGATTCGGACAGAGACTATGGCTACACCTTC. Translated: CASSQDSDRDYGYTF. The V call is TRBV4-3, the J call TRBJ1-2, with a tentative D call TRBD1 (6 bases). V shed 0 bases and J shed 3 bases, with 11 bases lying between them. The CDR3 has 15 residues. Germline V gene sequence: CDR1 LGHNA, CDR2 YSLEER.

The rearrangement joins TRBV25-1 to TRBJ2-7; maybe TRBD1 (6 bases). This CDR3 is built from 13 residues. V lost 2 bases and J lost 5, with 10 bases in between. CDR1 is MGHDK, CDR2 SYGVNS, per germline. The CDR3 DNA reads TGTGCCAGCAGTGAACCAGGGGTCCACGAGCAGTACTTC. Protein sequence: CASSEPGVHEQYF.

The rearrangement uses TRBV5-1 and TRBJ1-5; perhaps TRBD1 as D (5 bases). From germline, CDR1 is SGHRS and CDR2 YFSETQ. V lost 1 base, J lost 3 bases, and 11 bases lay in between. CDR3 size: 15 residues. CDR3 bases: TGCGCCAGCAGCTTGCAGGGCTTCCCCAATCAGCCCCAGCATTTT. Encoded protein: CASSLQGFPNQPQHF.

The CDR3 region has the DNA TGTGCCAGCTCACCAAGGGGGCCTGGTTCAGAGACCCAGTACTTC. Its translation is CASSPRGPGSETQYF. The chain combines TRBV18 with TRBJ2-5; 7 nucleotides match TRBD1. The CDR3 contains 15 residues. The V gene's germline CDR1 is KGHSH and CDR2 LQKENI. V gave up 2 bases and J gave up 4 bases; unmatched junction bases: 7. Complete variable domain (other parts from reference TRBV18 and TRBJ2-5): NAGVMQNPRHLVRRRGQEARLRCSPMKGHSHVYWYRQLPEEGLKFMVYLQKENIIDESGMPKERFSAEFPKEGPSILRIQQVVRGDSAAYFCASSPRGPGSETQYFGPGTRLLVL.

This clone was detected once. This chain links TRBV6-5 with TRBJ2-7; D is undetermined. Trimming shortened V by 5 bases and J by 0 bases, and 14 bases separated the two germline ends. This CDR3 comprises 15 residues. Germline V CDR1 and CDR2: MNHEY, SVGAGI. The CDR3 reads CASSAGSHSSYEQYF. The CDR3 DNA reads TGTGCCAGCAGTGCCGGGTCCCATAGCTCCTACGAGCAGTACTTC.

The V and J genes are TRBV29-1 and TRBJ2-2; possibly TRBD2 for D (6 bases). CDR3 size: 14 residues. Germline values: CDR1 SQVTM, CDR2 ANQGSEA. The V and J ends lost 7 bases and 5 bases respectively, with 17 bases between them. CDR3 amino acids: CSGQGLAGTGELFF. The CDR3 DNA follows: TGCAGCGGGCAGGGACTGGCGGGGACCGGGGAGCTGTTTTTT.

The J gene is TRBJ1-2, the V gene TRBV28; maybe TRBD1 (6 bases). Deletions cut 5 bases from V and 8 bases from J, with 18 bases between. Per the germline V gene, CDR1 is MDHEN and CDR2 is SYDVKM. The CDR3 consists of 14 residues. CDR3 nucleotide sequence: TGTGCCAGCAGTCCTCCGAGGGGGGGCGAGGGCTACACCTTC. Its translation: CASSPPRGGEGYTF.

The chain uses TRBV19 and TRBJ2-3; 8 positions match TRBD1. There are 14 residues in the CDR3. Trimming removed 7 bases from V and 1 base from J; junction bases left unmatched: 4. Germline V lookup: CDR1 LNHDA, CDR2 SQIVND (reference sequence). CDR3 sequence: CASTGGLGTDTQYF. CDR3 nucleotide sequence: TGTGCCAGTACAGGGGGCTTGGGCACAGATACGCAGTATTTT.

V is TRBV4-1 and J is TRBJ1-5; D call uncertain. Germline V gene data show CDR1 as MGHRA and CDR2 as YSYEKL. Trimming pared 1 base from V and 7 bases from J, leaving 14 bases between. This CDR3 is 15 amino acids long. CDR3 nucleotides: TGCGCCAGCAGCCAAGGCGTTGGGGTGGGACAGCCCCAGCATTTT. The encoded protein is CASSQGVGVGQPQHF.

The chain links TRBV19 to TRBJ1-4, with D hard to call. V was clipped by 9 bases and J by 2 bases, with 10 bases between them. The germline gives CDR1 LNHDA, CDR2 SQIVND (reference sequence). CDR3 size: 13 residues. The chain's CDR3 is CASRRDTNEKLFF. The CDR3 region has the DNA TGTGCCAGCCGTAGGGATACTAATGAAAAACTGTTTTTT.

On this clone itself: Within the sample, other DNA sequences also encode this same CDR3. The rearrangement uses TRBV6-5 and TRBJ2-2; D is possibly TRBD2 (6 bases). Trimming cost V 8 bases and J 0 bases, with 7 bases left between them. CDR1 is MNHEY, CDR2 SVGAGI, per germline. This CDR3 region has 13 residues. The CDR3 loop is CASSGANTGELFF. CDR3 DNA sequence: TGTGCCAGCTCGGGGGCGAACACCGGGGAGCTGTTTTTT.

The rearrangement joins TRBV19 to TRBJ2-1, with 7 positions matching TRBD1. The CDR3 is 14 amino acids. From germline, CDR1 is LNHDA and CDR2 SQIVND (reference sequence). The CDR3 nucleotides are TGTGCTAGTCATTTCAGGGGGAGTCCGAATGAGCAGTTCTTC. Translation: CASHFRGSPNEQFF.